This entry concerns a single T cell receptor beta chain. The specificity of this receptor is unknown. Base qualities are not at hand, and no much larger clone is one base apart. Library construction relied on the immunoSEQ multiplex PCR assay. For most patients, genomic DNA was isolated with the Qiagen DNeasy Blood and Tissue Kit and sent frozen to Adaptive Biotechnologies for TCR sequencing. High-throughput TCR-beta CDR3 sequencing of genomic DNA from most patients was performed by Adaptive Biotechnologies. For the original study's pipeline: Adaptive's ImmunoSEQ software supplied the TCR sequencing data for 18 patients, while MiXCR and VDJtools were used to process a few other patients. CD4 versus CD8 sorting errors were corrected by removing sequences found in both subsets at a frequency ratio below 5:1. CDR3 nucleotide sequences shared between donor and recipient were removed because the origin of such sequences could not be assigned. At least 2-fold expansion over unstimulated cells and a minimum CFSE-low frequency of 0.002% (template counts) or 0.001% (read counts) were required for clones to be classified as alloreactive. Clones detected in sequenced pre-transplant spleen, lymph node, or MLR CFSE-low populations of the donor or recipient were defined as mappable. The cumulative frequency of alloreactive clones was calculated as a percentage of all sequences, weighted by copy number. The immuneACCESS repertoire file appears here via TCRdb, limited to in-frame rearrangements. These files lack a portion of the clones; in checked studies, under half of the deficit traces to unresolved V genes, and the cause of the others is not known. For V, J and clone size, that table is used; D and trimming come from the DNA. The sample has some 83,000 clones on record, 91% of them singletons. Clones ranked in the top ten supply more than 0.095% of the sample.

Taken with the paper, the label for time point translates to: cells obtained before transplantation from donor or recipient. CD3+CD4+ and CD3+CD8+ populations were FACS-sorted from unstimulated pre-transplant donor and recipient cells taken from spleen or lymph nodes. The data were obtained in a study of graft-versus-host responses after intestinal transplantation (dated by TCRdb to about 2021). Regarding the complete study: The transplants that recipients got were multivisceral, liver-intestinal, or isolated intestinal. Rather than being sequenced by the commercial service, samples from three later patients were sequenced in-house on an Illumina MiSeq and processed with MiXCR. Of the approximately 25 intestinal transplant recipients enrolled in the cohort, one of whom was a retransplant, a few patients without pretransplant specimens were excluded. After intestinal transplantation, graft-versus-host and host-versus-graft alloreactive T cell clones in the graft, circulation and bone marrow were tracked using bulk TCR-beta CDR3 sequencing. All recipients received anti-thymocyte globulin induction followed by maintenance tacrolimus and steroids for around three years. Alloreactive clones were identified by sequencing pre-transplant mixed lymphocyte reaction products and comparing them with unstimulated pre-transplant donor and recipient T cells. Donor T cell macrochimerism was defined as a peak of at least 4% donor T cells among recipient peripheral blood mononuclear cells. What the study reported, not specific to this receptor: Early after transplant, declines in HvG clones were associated with peak levels of circulating GvH clones. The conclusions were limited by the relatively low number and heterogeneity of the intestinal transplant patients. GvH clones were detected in recipient bone marrow, and some of these GvH clones were observed earlier in ileal mucosa or blood, consistent with an intestinal mucosal origin. High GvH to HvG T cell clonal ratios were observed in the allografts of patients with donor T cell macrochimerism.

Its CDR3 holds 17 amino acids, cysteine through phenylalanine. The sequence is cut down to CDR3 DNA, 51 bases in frame from base 1. The germline V gene (reference sequence) specifies SEHNR as CDR1 and FQNEAQ as CDR2. Trimming takes 5 bases off V and 1 base off J; junction bases not matched to a gene: 8. The chain is made from TRBV7-9 and TRBJ1-5; TRBD1 lines up with 10 middle nucleotides. Sequenced material: unstimulated CD4+ T cells sorted from spleen or lymph node cells, taken before intestinal transplant. This receptor was obtained from a human donor who received an intestinal transplant. The sequenced DNA is TGTGCCAGCAGCCTAGGACAGGGGGATTCCAGCAATCAGCCCCAGCATTTT. Translation gives CASSLGQGDSSNQPQHF.